This is a list of T cell receptor beta chains from one sample in a study of T cell responses to AZD1222 COVID-19 vaccine. The assay was immunoSEQ multiplex PCR, and TCRdb's table has in-frame clones only and misses some. This table holds over 100,000 clones, approximately 87% found once. The sequences come from peripheral blood, collected on day 0 of AZD1222 vaccination. The receptor source for this set is an adult in good health. Each CDR3 is given with its conserved first and last residue. The order of the fields is V gene, clone size, D gene, J gene, CDR3 protein, CDR3 DNA. D genes are given only for firm matches. Clone size is stated in some rows and not others, as once, few, many or a class when expanded.

>TRBV4-1|NA|NA|TRBJ1-5
CASSQDRPGPGGNQPQHF
TGCGCCAGCAGCCAAGATCGCCCGGGGCCGGGGGGCAATCAGCCCCAGCATTTT
>TRBV7-2|NA|NA|TRBJ2-2
CASSSTAAPGATGELFF
TGTGCCAGCAGCTCGACGGCAGCCCCTGGGGCCACCGGGGAGCTGTTTTTT
>TRBV19|NA|NA|TRBJ1-1
CASIGRGRVLNTEAFF
TGTGCCAGTATTGGGCGGGGCAGAGTATTGAACACTGAAGCTTTCTTT
>TRBV7-7|NA|NA|TRBJ2-1
CASSLRVPSILGGHNEQFF
TGTGCTAGCAGCTTAAGGGTTCCCAGCATACTAGGGGGACACAATGAGCAGTTCTTC
>TRBV15|NA|NA|TRBJ2-1
CATSLTGGVYNEQFF
TGTGCCACCAGTCTCACAGGGGGGGTTTACAATGAGCAGTTCTTC
>TRBV19|NA|NA|TRBJ2-3
CASSRQSSTDTQYF
TGTGCCAGTAGTAGACAGAGTAGCACAGATACGCAGTATTTT
>TRBV10-2|NA|TRBD1|TRBJ1-1
CASSEGRRTGVPSVMNTEAFF
TGCGCCAGCAGTGAAGGGAGAAGGACAGGGGTCCCAAGTGTCATGAACACTGAAGCTTTCTTT
>TRBV19|NA|NA|TRBJ1-2
CASNLRGGGDYGYTF
TGTGCCAGTAATCTTAGGGGAGGGGGAGACTATGGCTACACCTTC
>TRBV2|NA|TRBD1|TRBJ1-5
CASHRGNQPQHF
TGTGCCAGCCACAGGGGAAATCAGCCCCAGCATTTT
>TRBV9|NA|TRBD1|TRBJ1-6
CASSLSRDSSSPLHF
TGTGCCAGCAGCCTCTCCCGGGACAGCTCATCACCCCTCCACTTT
>TRBV12-3/TRBV12-4|NA|TRBD2|TRBJ2-3
CASRGLAGGHYF
TGTGCCAGCAGAGGTCTAGCGGGGGGCCATTATTTT
>TRBV5-1|NA|NA|TRBJ2-5
CASSLDVGAGETQYF
TGCGCCAGCAGCTTGGACGTGGGGGCCGGGGAGACCCAGTACTTC
>TRBV29-1|NA|TRBD1|TRBJ1-2
CSVSRTGNYGYTF
TGCAGCGTTTCGCGGACAGGGAACTATGGCTACACCTTC
>TRBV10-3|NA|NA|TRBJ2-5
CAISESGGSSETQYF
TGTGCCATCAGTGAATCCGGTGGGAGTAGTGAGACCCAGTACTTC
>TRBV27|NA|NA|TRBJ1-1
CASSIWTGNTEAFF
TGTGCCAGCAGTATTTGGACCGGGAACACTGAAGCTTTCTTT
>TRBV5-1|NA|TRBD1|TRBJ1-1
CASSPGGGTEAFF
TGCGCCAGCAGCCCAGGGGGTGGTACTGAAGCTTTCTTT
>TRBV19|NA|NA|TRBJ2-5
CASSIVQGETQYF
TGTGCCAGTAGTATAGTGCAGGGAGAGACCCAGTACTTC
>TRBV18|NA|NA|TRBJ1-2
CASSPGTRYGYTF
TGTGCCAGCTCACCAGGGACACGTTATGGCTACACCTTC
>TRBV19|NA|TRBD2|TRBJ2-7
CASSIVWEGAYEQYF
TGTGCCAGTAGTATAGTGTGGGAGGGAGCGTACGAGCAGTACTTC
>TRBV29-1|once|NA|TRBJ2-7
CSVGTGAGYEQYF
TGCAGCGTTGGGACAGGCGCGGGATACGAGCAGTACTTC
>TRBV7-3|NA|TRBD1|TRBJ1-1
CASSLTGQGAMNTEAFF
TGTGCCAGCAGCTTAACCGGACAGGGGGCCATGAACACTGAAGCTTTCTTT
>TRBV18|NA|NA|TRBJ1-5
CASSPPGQPQHF
TGTGCCAGCTCACCTCCAGGTCAGCCCCAGCATTTT
>TRBV7-3|NA|NA|TRBJ2-5
CASSTTGTVGETQYF
TGTGCCAGCAGCACCACCGGGACGGTGGGAGAGACCCAGTACTTC
>TRBV30|NA|NA|TRBJ1-2
CAWSARTNYGYTF
TGTGCCTGGAGTGCCCGTACTAACTATGGCTACACCTTC
>TRBV7-7|once|NA|TRBJ1-1
CASSQDRNTEAFF
TGTGCTAGCAGCCAAGACAGAAACACTGAAGCTTTCTTT
>TRBV19|few|TRBD1|TRBJ2-7
CASSTAGTGLYEQYF
TGTGCCAGTAGTACCGCCGGGACAGGGCTCTACGAGCAGTACTTC
>TRBV5-6|NA|NA|TRBJ2-7
CASSFGYEQYF
TGTGCCAGCAGCTTTGGCTACGAGCAGTACTTC
>TRBV2|NA|TRBD1|TRBJ1-3
CASRDYRGSGNTIYF
TGTGCCAGCAGGGACTACAGGGGGTCAGGAAACACCATATATTTT
>TRBV3-1/TRBV3-2|NA|NA|TRBJ1-6
CASSQGNQGRGSPLHF
TGTGCCAGCAGCCAAGGTAATCAGGGCCGAGGTTCACCCCTCCACTTT
>TRBV7-3|NA|TRBD1|TRBJ1-2
CASSSNLGQGAGGYTF
TGTGCCAGCAGCTCGAACCTGGGACAGGGGGCGGGTGGCTACACCTTC
>TRBV7-9|once|TRBD2|TRBJ2-3
CASSFSLGWRGESTDTQYF
TGTGCCAGCAGCTTCTCCCTGGGGTGGCGGGGGGAAAGCACAGATACGCAGTATTTT
>TRBV5-1|NA|NA|TRBJ2-1
CASSFDTYYNEQFF
TGCGCCAGCAGCTTTGACACTTACTACAATGAGCAGTTCTTC
>TRBV10-3|NA|NA|TRBJ2-7
CAISDLPDRTYEQYF
TGTGCCATCAGTGATTTGCCGGACAGAACCTACGAGCAGTACTTC
>TRBV7-7|NA|NA|TRBJ1-6
CASSLKIQGSPLHF
TGTGCTAGCAGCCTCAAAATACAGGGATCACCCCTCCACTTT
>TRBV15|NA|NA|TRBJ2-2
CATRWGDTNTGELFF
TGTGCCACCCGGTGGGGGGACACGAACACCGGGGAGCTGTTTTTT
>TRBV19|few|NA|TRBJ1-2
CASSITALPGVYGYTF
TGTGCCAGTAGTATTACGGCTCTACCCGGGGTTTATGGCTACACCTTC
>TRBV7-9|NA|NA|TRBJ1-2
CASSLADSHYGYTF
TGTGCCAGCAGCTTAGCTGACAGCCACTATGGCTACACCTTC
>TRBV7-8|NA|TRBD2|TRBJ2-2
CASNTRRTSGGTNTGELFF
TGTGCCAGCAACACTCGGAGGACTAGCGGGGGAACGAACACCGGGGAGCTGTTTTTT
>TRBV29-1|NA|NA|TRBJ1-2
CSVRTRTDTF
TGCAGCGTACGGACCCGTACGGACACCTTC
>TRBV11-2|NA|NA|TRBJ1-5
CASSLDGGEGQPQHF
TGTGCCAGCAGCTTAGATGGGGGGGAGGGTCAGCCCCAGCATTTT
>TRBV2|once|NA|TRBJ1-2
CASSEREAYGYTF
TGTGCCAGCAGTGAACGGGAAGCCTATGGCTACACCTTC
>TRBV9|NA|NA|TRBJ2-7
CASSAQEAGYEQYF
TGTGCCAGCAGCGCCCAGGAAGCGGGCTACGAGCAGTACTTC
>TRBV14|NA|TRBD1|TRBJ2-3
CASSQRRTGTGDTQYF
TGTGCCAGCAGCCAAAGGCGGACAGGGACGGGAGATACGCAGTATTTT
>TRBV4-2|NA|TRBD2|TRBJ2-4
CASSQEGLAGGLAKNIQYF
TGTGCCAGCAGCCAAGAGGGACTAGCGGGGGGGCTAGCCAAAAACATTCAGTACTTC
>TRBV5-6|NA|TRBD1|TRBJ1-5
CASSSTGGNQPQHF
TGTGCCAGCAGCTCGACAGGGGGAAACCAGCCCCAGCATTTT
>TRBV5-1|NA|TRBD1|TRBJ1-1
CASSSNRGNTEAFF
TGCGCCAGCAGCTCCAACAGGGGGAACACTGAAGCTTTCTTT
>TRBV10-3|NA|TRBD1|TRBJ1-1
CAISADRESEAFF
TGTGCCATCAGTGCCGACAGGGAATCTGAAGCTTTCTTT